This T cell receptor beta chain comes out of a study of cytomegalovirus exposure and HLA in healthy donors. On the study more broadly: In an early release, HLA-typed donors contributed tens of millions of unique TCR sequences. Study-level findings and limits: Several top significant clusters appeared, in a later analysis, to be linked to common viral pathogens.

The PCR made use of 60 Vbeta and 13 Jbeta primers. Sequenced by immunoSEQ multiplex PCR; TCRdb stores in-frame clones only, minus some. The data contain over 150,000 clones, less than 85% of them seen just once; the ten biggest clones take up around 4%. V lost 4 bases to trimming and J lost 5 bases, with 17 bases between them. The CDR3 is 15 residues long. CDR1 ENHRY and CDR2 SYGVKD come from the germline V gene. This clone was seen only once. Its antigen is unidentified. This chain joins TRBV10-3 and TRBJ2-5; D may be TRBD2 (5 bases). The receptor comes from a middle-aged man in good health and CMV-seronegative. Sequencing was performed on PBMCs. The chain's CDR3 is CAISGVRAGGETQYF. The CDR3 DNA follows: TGTGCCATCAGTGGTGTCCGTGCGGGCGGGGAGACCCAGTACTTC.